This T cell receptor beta chain was identified during a study of cytotoxic CD8 clonotypes in ibrutinib-treated CLL. The CDR3 length is 17 residues. V shed 6 bases and J 2 bases; nucleotides not matched to a gene: 10. Germline V lookup: CDR1 MGHDK, CDR2 SYGVNS. Sequencing used immunoSEQ multiplex PCR; TCRdb keeps in-frame clones, though not all of them. Of 250,000 to 350,000 clones in the sample, roughly 76% are singletons; the top ten hold about 5.7%. The source material was PBMCs, sampled at disease progression, from a patient treated with ibrutinib. This receptor was obtained from a human donor with chronic lymphocytic leukemia. The chain is built from TRBV25-1 and TRBJ2-3, with 11 bases that match TRBD2. This CDR3 reads CASREEGLADHTDTQYF. The DNA of the CDR3 is TGTGCCAGCAGAGAAGAGGGACTAGCGGACCACACAGATACGCAGTATTTT.